The 8 T cell receptor beta chains in this list originate from one sample, sequenced in a study of CD8 T cells in ankylosing spondylitis (dated by TCRdb to the late 2010s). Their target antigens are unknown. The library was made by 5' RACE. Sequenced using an Illumina HiSeq 2500. Using fastp trimming at Q25 and MiXCR clonotype assembly, TCRdb reanalyzed the public sequencing data and kept in-frame beta chains. Records with the same CDR3 protein are collapsed into one entry carrying the most frequent genes and DNA. Counted in this sample were over 700,000 distinct CDR3 sequences; around 20% of them appeared once. 15% to 20% of the sample is taken by the ten largest. Beyond this particular receptor, the publication reports: Blood from ankylosing spondylitis patients appeared to be characterized by a TCR beta motif made up of several highly homologous amino acid variants.

Material: blood, either unsorted or a sorted T cell fraction (not recorded which). These receptors all come from a male donor with ankylosing spondylitis.

This clonotype was observed many times. J is TRBJ2-1 and V is TRBV12-3 or TRBV12-4, with TRBD1 identical over 8 bases. V shed 6 bases, J shed 8 bases, and the junction held 12 bases outside the gene matches. The CDR3 consists of 15 residues. The CDR3 loop reads CASRTTGDGKHEQFF. CDR3 sequence (DNA): TGTGCCAGCAGGACGACAGGGGACGGGAAACATGAGCAGTTCTTC.

The DNA for the CDR3 is TGTGCCAGCAGCGCCGGGACAGGCTTCAATCAGCCCCAGCATTTT. Translated: CASSAGTGFNQPQHF. The chain recombines TRBV9 with TRBJ1-5; 8 positions agree with TRBD1. This CDR3 comprises 15 residues. Germline-derived CDR1 and CDR2 are SGDLS and YYNGEE. V shed 3 bases and J 3 bases; nucleotides not matched to a gene: 5.

There are a few counts of this clonotype. This rearrangement joins TRBV11-1 to TRBJ2-2, with D possibly TRBD2 on 6 matching bases. CDR1 and CDR2 from the germline V gene are SGHAT and FQDESV (reference sequence). V lost 4 bases to trimming and J lost 5 bases, with 8 bases between them. The CDR3 runs to 13 residues. CDR3 in amino acids: CASSWDFTGELFF. The CDR3 DNA is TGTGCCAGCAGCTGGGACTTTACCGGGGAGCTGTTTTTT.

This sequence joins TRBV7-2 and TRBJ2-1; tentatively, D is TRBD2 (7 bases). The V end lost 5 bases, the J end lost 9 bases, and 14 bases lay between the germline ends. The CDR3 loop spans 13 amino acids. Germline V lookup: CDR1 SGHTA, CDR2 FQGNSA. CDR3 in amino acids: CASSPTGTIEQFF. In nucleotides, the CDR3 is TGTGCCAGCAGCCCTACAGGGACTATTGAGCAGTTCTTC.

The chain joins TRBV12-3 or TRBV12-4 to TRBJ1-1, with a possible D match to TRBD1 (5 bases). CDR3 length equals 13 residues. V lost 4 bases, J lost 6 bases, and 12 bases lay in between. The CDR3 sequence: CASSSFWGAEAFF. In DNA, the CDR3 is TGTGCCAGCAGTTCCTTCTGGGGGGCTGAAGCTTTCTTT.

This clonotype was picked up a small number of times. The chain has TRBV4-3 and TRBJ2-1; D remains ambiguous. Trimming removed 1 base from V and 5 bases from J, with 12 bases in between. Germline CDR1 and CDR2: LGHNA and YSLEER. CDR3 length: 15 residues. For the CDR3, the DNA is TGCGCCAGCAGCCAAGTTGAGGCAGTCAACAATGAGCAGTTCTTC. It yields the protein CASSQVEAVNNEQFF.

V usage is TRBV29-1 and J usage is TRBJ2-3; 10 bases fit TRBD2. V trimming: 7 bases; J trimming: 6 bases; junction bases outside the gene matches: 7. This CDR3 contains 13 residues. Germline CDR1 is SQVTM and CDR2 is ANQGSEA. The DNA for the CDR3 is TGCAGCGCCGTAGCGGGAGGCGGGGATACGCAGTATTTT. It is translated as CSAVAGGGDTQYF.

This clonotype appeared a few times. This sequence joins TRBV27 and TRBJ1-1; the D is unclear. V lost 2 bases to trimming and J lost 0 bases, with 7 bases between them. Looked up from germline, CDR1 is MNHEY and CDR2 is SMNVEV (reference sequence). This CDR3 is built from 14 residues. The CDR3 nucleotides are TGTGCCAGCAGTTTAAACACCATGAACACTGAAGCTTTCTTT. Amino acid sequence: CASSLNTMNTEAFF.